These 15 T cell receptor beta chains came from one sample sequenced in a study of cytomegalovirus exposure and HLA in healthy donors. In the PCR, 60 Vbeta and 13 Jbeta primers were used. The protocol was immunoSEQ multiplex PCR, while the TCRdb copy is restricted to in-frame clones and leaves out a portion. This table has more than 95,000 clones, around 75% appearing once. Input material: PBMCs. The origin of the receptors is a woman aged 50 to 60 in good health and CMV-seropositive.

The rearrangement uses TRBV7-8 and TRBJ2-7; 7 bases match TRBD2. Germline CDR1 is SGHVS and CDR2 is FQNEAQ. Trimming at V came to 1 base and at J to 0 bases, leaving 6 bases not matched to a gene. The CDR3 spans 16 residues. In nucleotides, the CDR3 is TGTGCCAGCAGCTTAGATGGTCTAGCGGCCTCCTACGAGCAGTACTTC. It codes for CASSLDGLAASYEQYF.

CDR3 nucleotide sequence: TGTGCCAGCAGCTTAGTCTATGAGCAGTACTTC. The encoded protein is CASSLVYEQYF. The V and J genes are TRBV7-8 and TRBJ2-7; no clear D. CDR3 size: 11 residues. Trimming shortened V by 1 base and J by 7 bases, and 5 bases separated the two germline ends. CDR1 is SGHVS, CDR2 FQNEAQ, per germline.

The chain links TRBV10-3 to TRBJ1-1, with 9 bases lining up with TRBD1. Germline values: CDR1 ENHRY, CDR2 SYGVKD. V lost 4 bases, J lost 6 bases, and 6 bases stayed unmatched. The CDR3 runs 14 residues. The CDR3 sequence: CAISVGTGSPEAFF. The CDR3 DNA reads TGTGCCATCAGTGTGGGGACAGGGAGTCCTGAAGCTTTCTTT.

This sequence joins TRBV7-2 and TRBJ1-2, with 10 bases identical to TRBD1. The CDR3 is 14 amino acids. Germline V CDR1 and CDR2: SGHTA, FQGNSA. The junction had 4 bases not matched to a gene; V was cut back by 4 bases and J by 5 bases. The CDR3 protein is CASSSGQGVYGYTF. CDR3 coding DNA: TGTGCCAGCAGCTCAGGACAGGGGGTGTATGGCTACACCTTC.

This chain connects TRBV5-1 to TRBJ2-5; D is ambiguous. This CDR3 has 14 amino acids. Trimming took 3 bases from V and 1 from J, leaving 10 bases between them. Germline assignment: CDR1 SGHRS and CDR2 YFSETQ. The CDR3 loop is CASSSYSSQETQYF. The CDR3 region has the DNA TGCGCCAGCAGCTCCTACAGTTCCCAAGAGACCCAGTACTTC.

The chain combines TRBV11-3 with TRBJ2-7; maybe TRBD2 (5 bases). Germline assignment: CDR1 SGHNT and CDR2 YENEEA. This CDR3 spans 16 amino acids. Trimming shortened V by 4 bases and J by 1 base, and 17 bases separated the two germline ends. The CDR3 DNA reads as TGTGCCAGCAGCTCCCGGGTCGGGGAGCCTTCCTACGAGCAGTACTTC. This codes for CASSSRVGEPSYEQYF.

This clone was detected only a few times. The genes are TRBV29-1 and TRBJ1-1; D is undetermined. Deletions cut 5 bases from V and 8 bases from J, with 9 bases between. Germline V gene data show CDR1 as SQVTM and CDR2 as ANQGSEA. The CDR3 is 10 amino acids. The CDR3, as DNA: TGCAGCGTTCTTCTAGGAGAAGCTTTCTTT. It translates to CSVLLGEAFF.

A few counts support this clone. The V call is TRBV2, the J call TRBJ1-1; D gene uncertain. Trimming stripped 3 bases from V and 2 bases from J, with 19 bases between. CDR1 SNHLY and CDR2 FYNNEI come from the germline V gene. The CDR3 length is 17 residues. The CDR3 region is CASSEPPALLLNTEAFF. CDR3 DNA sequence: TGTGCCAGCAGTGAGCCACCGGCTCTCCTACTAAACACTGAAGCTTTCTTT.

V and J are TRBV27 and TRBJ1-4; D is unclear. Germline V gene data show CDR1 as MNHEY and CDR2 as SMNVEV (reference sequence). The V end lost 4 bases, the J end lost 3 bases, and 9 bases lay between the germline ends. This CDR3 spans 14 amino acids. The CDR3 sequence is CASSYAASNEKLFF. CDR3 bases: TGTGCCAGCAGTTATGCGGCATCTAATGAAAAACTGTTTTTT.

The chain carries TRBV12-2 and TRBJ2-1; the table calls TRBD2, which could not be checked here. TRBV12-2 is assigned pseudogene status. The CDR3 has 21 residues. CDR3 DNA: TGTGCAAGTCGCTTAGTCTCTTGGCTAGCCGCACTAAAGAGCTCCTACAATGAGCAGTTCTTC. As protein: CASRLVSWLAALKSSYNEQFF.

This clone was detected many times. V and J are TRBV19 and TRBJ1-1; D perhaps matches TRBD1 (6 bases). Germline lookup yields CDR1 LNHDA and CDR2 SQIVND (reference sequence). The germline V and J ends were trimmed by 9 bases and 11 bases, with 13 bases remaining between them. The CDR3 consists of 10 residues. The CDR3 region is CASGQFEAFF. The CDR3 region has the DNA TGTGCCAGCGGACAGTTTGAGGCTTTCTTT.

The CDR3 here is CASSLFSDTQYF. The CDR3 DNA sequence: TGTGCCAGCAGCTTATTCTCAGATACGCAGTATTTT. The V call is TRBV7-9, the J call TRBJ2-3; D gene ambiguous. The CDR3 has 12 amino acids. Per germline, CDR1 SEHNR and CDR2 FQNEAQ (reference sequence). V lost 2 bases, J lost 4 bases, and 4 bases lay in between.

The chain uses TRBV7-9 and TRBJ2-7, with D perhaps matching TRBD1 (5 bases). V lost 6 bases and J 8 bases, leaving 20 bases between the germline ends. CDR1 SEHNR and CDR2 FQNEAQ come from the germline V gene (reference sequence). The CDR3 is made up of 14 amino acids. CDR3 sequence: CASSPGLQTTKQYF. The CDR3 DNA is TGTGCCAGCAGTCCAGGGCTTCAAACTACGAAGCAGTACTTC.

This clone was observed a few times. The chain employs TRBV11-1 and TRBJ1-1; 7 bases agree with TRBD1. Germline CDR1 and CDR2: SGHAT and FQDESV (reference sequence). V lost 6 bases, J lost 7 bases, and 8 bases stayed unmatched. The CDR3 runs 13 residues. The CDR3 sequence: CASRKRGLIEAFF. The CDR3 DNA follows: TGTGCCAGCAGAAAGAGGGGGCTGATTGAAGCTTTCTTT.

V gene TRBV23-1 combines with J gene TRBJ2-1; no definite D call. TRBV23-1 is identified as an open reading frame with a role that is uncertain. Trimming shortened V by 7 bases and J by 4 bases, and 23 bases separated the two germline ends. The CDR3 sequence is 17 residues long. In DNA, the CDR3 is TGCGCCAGCATTCGCGAGCCGGGTCCCCGGAGATACAATGAGCAGTTCTTC. This gives the protein CASIREPGPRRYNEQFF.